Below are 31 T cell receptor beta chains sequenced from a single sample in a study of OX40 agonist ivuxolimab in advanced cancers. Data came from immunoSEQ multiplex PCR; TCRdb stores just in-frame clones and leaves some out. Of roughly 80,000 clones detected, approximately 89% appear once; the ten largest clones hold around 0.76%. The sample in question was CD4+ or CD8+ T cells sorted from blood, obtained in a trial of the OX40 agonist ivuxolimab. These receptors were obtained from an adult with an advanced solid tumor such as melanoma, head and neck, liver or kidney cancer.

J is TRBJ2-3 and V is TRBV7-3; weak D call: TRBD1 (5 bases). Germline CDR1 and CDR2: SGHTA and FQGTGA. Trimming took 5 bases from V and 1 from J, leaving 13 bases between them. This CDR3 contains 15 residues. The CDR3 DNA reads TGTGCCAGCAGCCCCAGGACAATCGGCACAGATACGCAGTATTTT. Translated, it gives CASSPRTIGTDTQYF.

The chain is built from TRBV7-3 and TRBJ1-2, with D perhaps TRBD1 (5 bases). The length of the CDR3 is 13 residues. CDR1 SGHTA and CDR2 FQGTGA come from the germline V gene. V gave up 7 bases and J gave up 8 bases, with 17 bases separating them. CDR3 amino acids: CASNRQGEGGYTF. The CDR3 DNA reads TGTGCCAGCAACCGCCAGGGTGAGGGGGGCTACACCTTC.

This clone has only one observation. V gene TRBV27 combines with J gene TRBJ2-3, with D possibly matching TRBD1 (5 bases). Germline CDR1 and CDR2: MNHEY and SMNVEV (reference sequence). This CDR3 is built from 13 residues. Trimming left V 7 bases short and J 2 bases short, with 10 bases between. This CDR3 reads CASMGLVTDTQYF. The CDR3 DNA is TGTGCCAGCATGGGGCTAGTCACAGATACGCAGTATTTT.

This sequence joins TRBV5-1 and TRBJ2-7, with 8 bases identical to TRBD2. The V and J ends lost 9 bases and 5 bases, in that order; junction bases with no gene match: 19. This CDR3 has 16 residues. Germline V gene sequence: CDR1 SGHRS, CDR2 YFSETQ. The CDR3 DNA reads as TGCGCCATTCCCTCTGCCGACGGGGGGGGTATGGACGAGCAGTACTTC. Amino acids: CAIPSADGGGMDEQYF.

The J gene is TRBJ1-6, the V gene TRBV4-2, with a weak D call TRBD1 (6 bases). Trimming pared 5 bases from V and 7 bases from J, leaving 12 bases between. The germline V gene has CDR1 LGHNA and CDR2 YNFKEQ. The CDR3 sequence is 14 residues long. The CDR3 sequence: CASSLGGPNSPLHF. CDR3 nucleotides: TGTGCCAGCAGCTTGGGGGGGCCCAATTCACCCCTCCACTTT.

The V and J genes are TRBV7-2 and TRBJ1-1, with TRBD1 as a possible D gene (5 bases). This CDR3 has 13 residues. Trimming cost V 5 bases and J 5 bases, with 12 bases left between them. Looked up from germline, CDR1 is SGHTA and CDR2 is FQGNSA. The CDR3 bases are TGTGCCAGCAGCCAGCAAAGGGGAACTGAAGCTTTCTTT. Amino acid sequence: CASSQQRGTEAFF.

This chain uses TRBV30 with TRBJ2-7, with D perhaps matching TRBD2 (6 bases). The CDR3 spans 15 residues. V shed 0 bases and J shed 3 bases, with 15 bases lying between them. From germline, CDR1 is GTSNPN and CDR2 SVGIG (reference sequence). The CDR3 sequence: CAWSVGASVGYEQYF. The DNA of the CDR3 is TGTGCCTGGAGTGTAGGCGCTAGCGTGGGCTACGAGCAGTACTTC.

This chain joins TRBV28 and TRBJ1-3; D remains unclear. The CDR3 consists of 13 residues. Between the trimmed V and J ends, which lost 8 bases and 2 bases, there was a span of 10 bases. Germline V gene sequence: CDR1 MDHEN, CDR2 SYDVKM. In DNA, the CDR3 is TGTGCCAGCCGAGGATGGACTGGAAACACCATATATTTT. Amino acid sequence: CASRGWTGNTIYF.

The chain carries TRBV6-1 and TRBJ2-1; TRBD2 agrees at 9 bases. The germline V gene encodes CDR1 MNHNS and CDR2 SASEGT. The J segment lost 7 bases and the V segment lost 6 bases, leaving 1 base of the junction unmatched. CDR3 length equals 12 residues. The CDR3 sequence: CASRRGGNEQFF. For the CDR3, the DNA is TGTGCCAGCAGGCGGGGGGGAAATGAGCAGTTCTTC.

The DNA for the CDR3 is TGTGCCAGCAGCTTATCCAGGGACCAAGAGACCCAGTACTTC. This encodes CASSLSRDQETQYF. The V gene is TRBV7-8, the J gene TRBJ2-5; D is perhaps TRBD1 (5 bases). V was trimmed by 2 bases and J by 0 bases, leaving 7 bases between them. Looked up from germline, CDR1 is SGHVS and CDR2 is FQNEAQ. The CDR3 sequence is 14 residues long.

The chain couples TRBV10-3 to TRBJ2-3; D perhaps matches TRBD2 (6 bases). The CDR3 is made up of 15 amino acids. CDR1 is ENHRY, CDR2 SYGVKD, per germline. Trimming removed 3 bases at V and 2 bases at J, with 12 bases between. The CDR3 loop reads CAISERRDVTDTQYF. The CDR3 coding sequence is TGTGCCATCAGTGAACGGCGGGACGTCACAGATACGCAGTATTTT.

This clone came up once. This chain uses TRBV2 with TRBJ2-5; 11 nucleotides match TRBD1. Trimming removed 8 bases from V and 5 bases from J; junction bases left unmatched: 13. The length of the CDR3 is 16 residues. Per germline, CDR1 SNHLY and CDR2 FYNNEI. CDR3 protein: CASGLRAGTGGETQYF. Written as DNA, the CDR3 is TGTGCCAGCGGCCTCAGGGCGGGGACAGGGGGGGAGACCCAGTACTTC.

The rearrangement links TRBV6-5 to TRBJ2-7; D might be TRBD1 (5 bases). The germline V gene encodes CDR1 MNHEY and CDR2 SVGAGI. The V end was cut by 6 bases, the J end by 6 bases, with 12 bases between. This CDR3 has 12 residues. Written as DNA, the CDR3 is TGTGCCAGCAGCAGTATTAGGGGCGAGCAGTACTTC. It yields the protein CASSSIRGEQYF.

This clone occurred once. Here the CDR3 DNA reads TGCGCCAGCAGCTTGGGGCTAGCGCTTAGCACAGATACGCAGTATTTT. Its translation: CASSLGLALSTDTQYF. V usage is TRBV5-1 and J usage is TRBJ2-3, with D possibly matching TRBD2 (6 bases). Germline V lookup: CDR1 SGHRS, CDR2 YFSETQ. The V end was cut by 0 bases, the J end by 0 bases, with 11 bases between. This CDR3 spans 16 amino acids.

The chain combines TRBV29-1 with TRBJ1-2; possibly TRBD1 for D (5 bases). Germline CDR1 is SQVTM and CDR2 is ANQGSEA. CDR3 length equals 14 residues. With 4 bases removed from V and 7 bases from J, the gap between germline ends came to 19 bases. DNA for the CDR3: TGCAGCGTTGCGGTCGGAGGGGAATGGGGTGGCTACACCTTC. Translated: CSVAVGGEWGGYTF.

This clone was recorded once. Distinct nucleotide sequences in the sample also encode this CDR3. In DNA form, the CDR3 reads TGTGCCAGCAGGACTAGCGGGGGGGCAGATACGCAGTATTTT. Translated: CASRTSGGADTQYF. The chain joins TRBV2 to TRBJ2-3, with 14 nucleotides matching TRBD2. Losses at the gene ends were 6 bases for V and 4 bases for J; bases not matched to a gene: 0. There are 14 residues in the CDR3. The germline gives CDR1 SNHLY, CDR2 FYNNEI.

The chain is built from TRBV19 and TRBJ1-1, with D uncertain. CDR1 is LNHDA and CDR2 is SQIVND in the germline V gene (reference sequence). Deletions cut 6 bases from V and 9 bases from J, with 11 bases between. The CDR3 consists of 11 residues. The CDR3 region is CASRKDGKAFF. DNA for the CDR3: TGTGCCAGTAGGAAGGACGGGAAAGCTTTCTTT.

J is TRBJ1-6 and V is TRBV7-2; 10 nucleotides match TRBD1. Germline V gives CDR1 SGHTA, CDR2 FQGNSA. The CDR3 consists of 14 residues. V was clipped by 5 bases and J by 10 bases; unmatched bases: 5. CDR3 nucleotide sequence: TGTGCCAGCAGCGCTGGGACAGGGGTATCACCCCTCCACTTT. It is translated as CASSAGTGVSPLHF.

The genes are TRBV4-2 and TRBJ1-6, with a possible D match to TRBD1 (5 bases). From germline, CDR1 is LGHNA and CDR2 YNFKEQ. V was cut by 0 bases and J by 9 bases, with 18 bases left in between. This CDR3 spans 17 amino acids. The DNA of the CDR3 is TGTGCCAGCAGCCAAGAGAAGTTAGCGGGGCTAGGTTCACCCCTCCACTTT. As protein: CASSQEKLAGLGSPLHF.

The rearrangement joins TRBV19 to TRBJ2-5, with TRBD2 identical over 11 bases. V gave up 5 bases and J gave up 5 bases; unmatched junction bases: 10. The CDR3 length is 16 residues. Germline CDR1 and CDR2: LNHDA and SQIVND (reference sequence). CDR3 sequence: CASSSGLAELLETQYF. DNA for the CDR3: TGTGCCAGTAGTTCGGGACTAGCGGAACTTCTGGAGACCCAGTACTTC.

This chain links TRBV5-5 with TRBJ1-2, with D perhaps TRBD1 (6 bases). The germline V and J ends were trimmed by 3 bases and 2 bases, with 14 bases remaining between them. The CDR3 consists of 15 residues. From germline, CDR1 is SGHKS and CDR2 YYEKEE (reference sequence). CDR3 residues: CASSSDVDRNYGYTF. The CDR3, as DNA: TGTGCCAGCAGCTCCGACGTTGACAGGAACTATGGCTACACCTTC.

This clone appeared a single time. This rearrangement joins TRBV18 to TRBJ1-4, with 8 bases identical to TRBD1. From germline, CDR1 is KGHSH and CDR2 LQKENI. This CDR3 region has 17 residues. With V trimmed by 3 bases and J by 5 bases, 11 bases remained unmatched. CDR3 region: CASSPDRGPFSNEKLFF. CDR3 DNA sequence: TGTGCCAGCTCACCCGACAGGGGCCCTTTTTCAAATGAAAAACTGTTTTTT.

CDR3 nucleotides: TGCGCCAGCAGCTTGGGAAACGAACTAACCTTC. This gives the protein CASSLGNELTF. The gene calls are TRBV5-1 and TRBJ1-2; no firm D call. The CDR3 is 11 residues long. The V gene's germline CDR1 is SGHRS and CDR2 YFSETQ. V dropped 0 bases and J dropped 14 bases, with 11 bases sitting between them.

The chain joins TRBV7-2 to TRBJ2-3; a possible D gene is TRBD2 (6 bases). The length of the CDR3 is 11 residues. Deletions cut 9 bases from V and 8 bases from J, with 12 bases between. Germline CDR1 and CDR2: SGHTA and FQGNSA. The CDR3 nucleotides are TGTGCCAGACCCTTGGGGGGTACGCAGTATTTT. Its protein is CARPLGGTQYF.

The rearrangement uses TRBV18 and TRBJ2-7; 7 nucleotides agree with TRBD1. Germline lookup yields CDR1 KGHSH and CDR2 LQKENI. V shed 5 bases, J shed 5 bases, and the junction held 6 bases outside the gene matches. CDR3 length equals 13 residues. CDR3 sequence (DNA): TGTGCCAGCTCATCGGGACAGTTACACGAGCAGTACTTC. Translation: CASSSGQLHEQYF. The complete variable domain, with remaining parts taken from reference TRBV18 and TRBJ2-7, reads NAGVMQNPRHLVRRRGQEARLRCSPMKGHSHVYWYRQLPEEGLKFMVYLQKENIIDESGMPKERFSAEFPKEGPSILRIQQVVRGDSAAYFCASSSGQLHEQYFGPGTRLTVT.

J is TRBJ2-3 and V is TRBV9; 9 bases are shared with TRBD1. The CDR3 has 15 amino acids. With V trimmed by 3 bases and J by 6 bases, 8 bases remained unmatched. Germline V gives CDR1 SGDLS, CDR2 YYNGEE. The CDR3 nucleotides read TGTGCCAGCAGCGGAGTCGGACAGGGGCGGGATACGCAGTATTTT. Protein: CASSGVGQGRDTQYF.

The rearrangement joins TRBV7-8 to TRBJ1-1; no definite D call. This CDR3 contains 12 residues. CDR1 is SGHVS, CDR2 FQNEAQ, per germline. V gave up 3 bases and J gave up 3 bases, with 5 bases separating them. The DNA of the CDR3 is TGTGCCAGCAGCTTGGATGACACTGAAGCTTTCTTT. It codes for CASSLDDTEAFF.

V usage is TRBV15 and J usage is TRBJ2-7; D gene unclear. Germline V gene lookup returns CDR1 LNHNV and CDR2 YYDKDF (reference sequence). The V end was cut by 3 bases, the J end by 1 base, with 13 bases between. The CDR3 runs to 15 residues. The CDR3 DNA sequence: TGTGCCACCAGCAGGCTTCCGGACGGATCCTACGAGCAGTACTTC. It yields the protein CATSRLPDGSYEQYF.

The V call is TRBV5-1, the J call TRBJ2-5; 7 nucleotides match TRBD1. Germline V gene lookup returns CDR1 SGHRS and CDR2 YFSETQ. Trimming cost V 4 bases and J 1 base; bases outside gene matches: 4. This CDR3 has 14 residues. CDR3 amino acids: CASSTDRVQETQYF. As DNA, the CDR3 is TGCGCCAGCAGCACAGACAGGGTCCAAGAGACCCAGTACTTC.

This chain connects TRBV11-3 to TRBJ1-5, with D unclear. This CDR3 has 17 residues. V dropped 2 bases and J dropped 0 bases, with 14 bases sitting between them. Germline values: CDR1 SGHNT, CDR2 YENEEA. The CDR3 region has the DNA TGTGCCAGCAGCTTAATGAGTCCCATCTATAGCAATCAGCCCCAGCATTTT. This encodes CASSLMSPIYSNQPQHF.

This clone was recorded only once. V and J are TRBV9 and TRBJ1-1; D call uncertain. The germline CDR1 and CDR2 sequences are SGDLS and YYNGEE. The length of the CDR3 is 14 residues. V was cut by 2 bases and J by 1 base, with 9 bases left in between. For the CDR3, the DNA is TGTGCCAGCAGCGTTAGCACGTGGAACACTGAAGCTTTCTTT. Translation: CASSVSTWNTEAFF.